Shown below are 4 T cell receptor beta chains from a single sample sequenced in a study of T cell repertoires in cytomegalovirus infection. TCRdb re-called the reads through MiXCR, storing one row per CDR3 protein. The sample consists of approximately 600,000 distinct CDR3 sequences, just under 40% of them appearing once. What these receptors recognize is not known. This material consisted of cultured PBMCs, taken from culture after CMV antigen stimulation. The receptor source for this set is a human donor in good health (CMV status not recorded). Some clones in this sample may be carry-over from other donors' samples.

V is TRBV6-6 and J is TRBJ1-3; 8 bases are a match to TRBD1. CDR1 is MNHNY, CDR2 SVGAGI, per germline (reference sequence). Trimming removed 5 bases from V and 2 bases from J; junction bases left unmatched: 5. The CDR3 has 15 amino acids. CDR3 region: CASSVFRGPGNTIYF. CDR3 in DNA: TGTGCCAGCAGTGTCTTCAGGGGGCCTGGAAACACCATATATTTT.

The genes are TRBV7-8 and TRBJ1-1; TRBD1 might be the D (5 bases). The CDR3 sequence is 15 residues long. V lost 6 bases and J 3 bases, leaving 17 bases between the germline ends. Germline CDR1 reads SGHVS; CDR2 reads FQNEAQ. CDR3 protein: CASSGERGRYTEAFF. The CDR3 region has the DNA TGTGCCAGCAGTGGCGAACGGGGCAGGTACACTGAAGCTTTCTTT.

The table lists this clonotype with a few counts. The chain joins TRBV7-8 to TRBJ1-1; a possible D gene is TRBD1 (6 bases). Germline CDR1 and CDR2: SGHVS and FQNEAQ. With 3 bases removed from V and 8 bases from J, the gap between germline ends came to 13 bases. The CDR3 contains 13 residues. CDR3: CASSFSGGQEAFF. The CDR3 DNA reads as TGTGCCAGCAGCTTTAGCGGAGGACAGGAAGCTTTCTTT. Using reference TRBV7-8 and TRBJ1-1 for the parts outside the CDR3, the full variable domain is GAGVSQSPRYKVAKRGQDVALRCDPISGHVSLFWYQQALGQGPEFLTYFQNEAQLDKSGLPSDRFFAERPEGSVSTLKIQRTQQEDSAVYLCASSFSGGQEAFFGQGTRLTVV.

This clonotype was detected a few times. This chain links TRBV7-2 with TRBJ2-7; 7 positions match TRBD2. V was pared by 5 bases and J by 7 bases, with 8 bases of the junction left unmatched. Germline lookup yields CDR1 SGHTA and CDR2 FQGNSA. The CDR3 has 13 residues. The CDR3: CASSRRAGEEQYF. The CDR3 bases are TGTGCCAGCAGCAGGCGGGCGGGGGAGGAGCAGTACTTC.